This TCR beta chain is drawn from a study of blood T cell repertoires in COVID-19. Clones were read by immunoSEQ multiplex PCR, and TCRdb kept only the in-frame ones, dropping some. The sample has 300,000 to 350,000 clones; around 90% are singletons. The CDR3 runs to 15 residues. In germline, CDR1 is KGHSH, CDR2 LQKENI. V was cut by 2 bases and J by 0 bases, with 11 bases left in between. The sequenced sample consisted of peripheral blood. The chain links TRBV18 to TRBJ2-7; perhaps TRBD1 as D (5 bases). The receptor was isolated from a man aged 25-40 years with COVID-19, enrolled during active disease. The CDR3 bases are TGTGCCAGCTCACCAAAGACAGTGAGCTCCTACGAGCAGTACTTC. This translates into CASSPKTVSSYEQYF. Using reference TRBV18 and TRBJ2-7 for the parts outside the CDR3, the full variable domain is NAGVMQNPRHLVRRRGQEARLRCSPMKGHSHVYWYRQLPEEGLKFMVYLQKENIIDESGMPKERFSAEFPKEGPSILRIQQVVRGDSAAYFCASSPKTVSSYEQYFGPGTRLTVT.